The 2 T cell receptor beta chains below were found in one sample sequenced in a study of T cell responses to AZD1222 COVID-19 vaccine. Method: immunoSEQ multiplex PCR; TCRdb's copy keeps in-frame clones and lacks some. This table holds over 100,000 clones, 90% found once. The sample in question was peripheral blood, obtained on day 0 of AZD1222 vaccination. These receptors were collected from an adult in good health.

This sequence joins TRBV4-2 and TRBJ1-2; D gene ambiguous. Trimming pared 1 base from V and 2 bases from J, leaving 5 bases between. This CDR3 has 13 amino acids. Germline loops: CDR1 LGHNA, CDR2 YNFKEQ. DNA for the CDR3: TGTGCCAGCAGCCAAGGCGTAAACTATGGCTACACCTTC. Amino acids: CASSQGVNYGYTF.

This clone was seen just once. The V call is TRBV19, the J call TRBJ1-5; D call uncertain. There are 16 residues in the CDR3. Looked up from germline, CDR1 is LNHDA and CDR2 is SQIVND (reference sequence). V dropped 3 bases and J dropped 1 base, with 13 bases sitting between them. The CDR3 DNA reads TGTGCCAGTAGTATTCCTCAGTGGGGAAGCAATCAGCCCCAGCATTTT. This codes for CASSIPQWGSNQPQHF.